These 17 T cell receptor beta chains were sequenced from one sample in a study of identical twins. TCRdb recomputed calls from the 5' RACE reads with MiXCR, one row per CDR3 protein. The repertoire has about 890,000 distinct CDR3 sequences, 9% to 15% of them found once; the top ten carry 1.5% to 2%. This sample also belongs to another study, concerning yellow fever vaccine responses in identical twins.

The source material was PBMCs. Every receptor here comes from a woman aged 18-35 years in good health.

The CDR3 loop reads CASSQVGNTYEQYF. In nucleotides, the CDR3 is TGTGCCAGCAGCCAAGTTGGTAATACCTACGAGCAGTACTTC. The genes are TRBV4-2 and TRBJ2-7; D call uncertain. In germline, CDR1 is LGHNA, CDR2 YNFKEQ. V shed 1 base and J shed 2 bases, with 9 bases lying between them. This CDR3 is 14 amino acids long.

The chain is built from TRBV29-1 and TRBJ2-2; D is ambiguous. The CDR3 totals 14 residues. Germline assignment: CDR1 SQVTM and CDR2 ANQGSEA. Trimming removed 1 base at V and 1 base at J, with 7 bases between. The CDR3 here is CSVEVGWNTGELFF. The CDR3 DNA sequence: TGCAGCGTTGAAGTAGGCTGGAACACCGGGGAGCTGTTTTTT.

This chain links TRBV4-1 with TRBJ2-7; no reliable D call. Germline V gives CDR1 MGHRA, CDR2 YSYEKL. The CDR3 sequence is 16 residues long. Deletions cut 1 base from V and 0 bases from J, with 13 bases between. CDR3 region: CASSQVFAATSYEQYV. CDR3 sequence (DNA): TGCGCCAGCAGCCAAGTGTTTGCAGCAACCTCCTACGAGCAGTACGTC.

There are a few counts of this clonotype. V gene TRBV25-1 combines with J gene TRBJ1-2; TRBD1 matches 8 bases. This CDR3 has 16 amino acids. J lost 7 bases, V lost 5 bases, and 15 bases had no gene match. Germline-derived CDR1 and CDR2 are MGHDK and SYGVNS. This CDR3 is CASSTPPGQGGGGYTF. DNA of the CDR3: TGTGCCAGCAGTACCCCTCCCGGACAGGGAGGGGGTGGCTACACCTTC.

V usage is TRBV2 and J usage is TRBJ2-1; 8 bases map to TRBD2. J was trimmed by 5 bases and V by 6 bases; bases with no gene match: 6. Germline V CDR1 and CDR2: SNHLY, FYNNEI. The CDR3 covers 14 residues. CDR3 nucleotide sequence: TGTGCCAGCAGCAGCGGGAGCCTAGACAATGAGCAGTTCTTC. It specifies CASSSGSLDNEQFF.

The table lists this clonotype with many counts. The chain recombines TRBV12-3 or TRBV12-4 with TRBJ1-4; TRBD1 aligns across 9 bases. The J segment lost 1 base and the V segment lost 1 base, leaving 7 bases of the junction unmatched. The length of the CDR3 is 18 residues. The CDR3 spells CASSLGSGQGLTNEKLFF. CDR3 coding DNA: TGTGCCAGCAGTTTAGGATCCGGACAGGGGTTAACTAATGAAAAACTGTTTTTT.

This clonotype was detected a few times. The V and J genes are TRBV5-1 and TRBJ2-2; 11 bases are shared with TRBD2. Per the germline V gene, CDR1 is SGHRS and CDR2 is YFSETQ. Trimming at V came to 4 bases and at J to 5 bases, leaving 13 bases not matched to a gene. CDR3 size: 18 residues. CDR3: CASSPPVTSGSWTGELFF. CDR3 DNA: TGCGCCAGCAGCCCCCCCGTAACTAGCGGGAGTTGGACCGGGGAGCTGTTTTTT.

V gene TRBV5-1 combines with J gene TRBJ2-1, with D perhaps matching TRBD2 (6 bases). Germline V gives CDR1 SGHRS, CDR2 YFSETQ. The CDR3 runs 13 residues. V was pared by 1 base and J by 9 bases, with 11 bases between. CDR3 amino acids: CASSLFFGSEQFF. CDR3 in DNA: TGCGCCAGCAGCTTGTTTTTCGGGAGTGAGCAGTTCTTC.

V gene TRBV29-1 combines with J gene TRBJ2-5, with D unclear. This CDR3 has 12 residues. Germline V CDR1 and CDR2: SQVTM, ANQGSEA. V was pared by 5 bases and J by 2 bases, with 9 bases between. The CDR3 sequence is CSVWLLQETQYF. CDR3 bases: TGCAGCGTTTGGCTGCTACAAGAGACCCAGTACTTC.

The rearrangement links TRBV3-1 to TRBJ2-1, with D possibly TRBD1 on 5 matching bases. The CDR3 loop spans 14 amino acids. V was clipped by 0 bases and J by 8 bases, with 11 bases between them. Germline CDR1 reads LGHDT; CDR2 reads YNNKEL (reference sequence). The DNA of the CDR3 is TGTGCCAGCAGCCAAGATTGGGGCAGTGATGAGCAGTTCTTC. As protein: CASSQDWGSDEQFF.

To note about this clonotype: One junction end disagrees with the germline gene, perhaps due to a read error. The chain is built from TRBV2 and TRBJ1-1; D remains unclear. This CDR3 is 10 amino acids long. Germline CDR1 SNHLY, CDR2 FYNNEI. CDR3 protein: CASNVRRNHF. The CDR3 region has the DNA TGTGCCAGCAACGTGAGGAGGAATCACTTT.

The sample holds a few counts of this clonotype. The chain carries TRBV7-8 and TRBJ2-2; 12 bases are shared with TRBD2. The CDR3 covers 18 residues. The J segment lost 7 bases and the V segment lost 4 bases, leaving 13 bases of the junction unmatched. The germline CDR1 and CDR2 sequences are SGHVS and FQNEAQ. DNA for the CDR3: TGTGCCAGCAGCTCCCCCGGACTAGCGGGACCCGGGTTCGGGGAGCTGTTTTTT. Residues: CASSSPGLAGPGFGELFF. Full variable domain (rest looked up from reference TRBV7-8 and TRBJ2-2): GAGVSQSPRYKVAKRGQDVALRCDPISGHVSLFWYQQALGQGPEFLTYFQNEAQLDKSGLPSDRFFAERPEGSVSTLKIQRTQQEDSAVYLCASSSPGLAGPGFGELFFGEGSRLTVL.

This clonotype was detected a few times. This chain connects TRBV5-4 to TRBJ1-2; the D is unclear. Germline V gives CDR1 SGHNT, CDR2 YYREEE (reference sequence). The CDR3 is 12 residues long. With 0 bases removed from V and 8 bases from J, the gap between germline ends came to 8 bases. The CDR3 region has the DNA TGTGCCAGCAGCTTGGTGTCGGCGGGCTACACCTTC. Translated: CASSLVSAGYTF. The full variable domain, its missing parts supplied by reference TRBV5-4 and TRBJ1-2, is ETGVTQSPTHLIKTRGQQVTLRCSSQSGHNTVSWYQQALGQGPQFIFQYYREEENGRGNFPPRFSGLQFPNYSSELNVNALELDDSALYLCASSLVSAGYTFGSGTRLTVV.

This chain connects TRBV20-1 to TRBJ1-2; 7 bases fit TRBD1. In germline, CDR1 is DFQATT, CDR2 SNEGSKA (reference sequence). Trimming removed 3 bases from V and 4 bases from J; junction bases left unmatched: 8. The CDR3 is 14 residues long. The CDR3 sequence: CSASSVTGVYGYTF. The CDR3 nucleotides read TGCAGTGCTAGTTCCGTCACAGGGGTCTATGGCTACACCTTC.

This clonotype was seen more than once but under ten times. This chain links TRBV24-1 with TRBJ2-2; 11 bases map to TRBD1. With 5 bases clipped from V and 5 bases from J, the junction kept 6 bases outside the gene matches. CDR1 is KGHDR and CDR2 is SFDVKD in the germline V gene. The CDR3 runs 16 residues. The CDR3 here is CATSGTGTGGTGELFF. The CDR3 coding sequence is TGTGCCACCAGTGGGACCGGGACAGGGGGGACCGGGGAGCTGTTTTTT.

The sample holds many counts of this clonotype. This chain links TRBV7-3 with TRBJ2-1; 8 bases match TRBD2. V lost 2 bases and J lost 5; bases outside the gene matches: 5. This CDR3 is built from 15 residues. Germline values: CDR1 SGHTA, CDR2 FQGTGA. The CDR3 here is CASSLGLAGHNEQFF. For the CDR3, the DNA is TGTGCCAGCAGCTTAGGCCTAGCGGGTCACAATGAGCAGTTCTTC.

The V gene is TRBV20-1, the J gene TRBJ2-1; D tentatively reads TRBD1 or TRBD2 (5 bases each). Between the trimmed V and J ends, which lost 1 base and 7 bases, there was a span of 20 bases. The CDR3 has 16 residues. Per germline, CDR1 DFQATT and CDR2 SNEGSKA (reference sequence). CDR3 protein: CSARGRGDGWINEQFF. CDR3 sequence (DNA): TGCAGTGCTAGAGGCCGGGGCGATGGTTGGATAAATGAGCAGTTCTTC.